This TCR beta chain was captured in a study of CD8 T cells in ankylosing spondylitis. General observations from the study: Significant enrichment of disease-linked clones was reportedly seen in matched ankylosing spondylitis synovial fluid. Blood of patients with ankylosing spondylitis appeared to be characterized by a TCR beta motif of several highly homologous variants.

In this sample, this clonotype turned up many times. Its cognate antigen is unknown. 5'-RACE, quantitative and with molecular barcodes, yielded the TCR beta libraries. A single record per CDR3 protein comes from TCRdb applying MiXCR to the 5' RACE reads. The sample has around 770,000 distinct CDR3 sequences; over 9.5% are singletons. Sample: blood, either unsorted or a sorted T cell fraction (not recorded which). This sequence was found in a male donor with ankylosing spondylitis.

The CDR3 DNA reads as TGTGCCACCGGGAGAGTAGACAATGAGCAGTTCTTC. Protein sequence: CATGRVDNEQFF. The chain carries TRBV10-3 and TRBJ2-1; maybe TRBD2 (6 bases). V shed 10 bases and J shed 5 bases, with 12 bases lying between them. The CDR3 has 12 amino acids. Per germline, CDR1 ENHRY and CDR2 SYGVKD.